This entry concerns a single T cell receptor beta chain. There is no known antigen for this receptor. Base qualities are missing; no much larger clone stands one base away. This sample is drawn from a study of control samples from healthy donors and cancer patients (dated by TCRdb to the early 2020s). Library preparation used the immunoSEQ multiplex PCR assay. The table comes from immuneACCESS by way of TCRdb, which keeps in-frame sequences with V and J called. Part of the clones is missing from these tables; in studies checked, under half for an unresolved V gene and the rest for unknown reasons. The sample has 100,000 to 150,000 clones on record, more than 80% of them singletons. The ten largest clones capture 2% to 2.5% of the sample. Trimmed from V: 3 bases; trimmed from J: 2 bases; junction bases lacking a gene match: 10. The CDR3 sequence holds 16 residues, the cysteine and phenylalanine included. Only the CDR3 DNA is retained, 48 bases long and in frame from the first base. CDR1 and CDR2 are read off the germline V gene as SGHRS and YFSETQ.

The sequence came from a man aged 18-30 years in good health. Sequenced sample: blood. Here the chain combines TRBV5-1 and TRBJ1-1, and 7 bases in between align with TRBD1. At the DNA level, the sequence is TGCGCCAGCAGCTCCGATACCGGGACAGAAAACACTGAAGCTTTCTTT. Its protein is CASSSDTGTENTEAFF.